This TCR beta chain came from a study of read filtering for tumor transcriptome and immune sequencing. Study findings and constraints: Without single-read clonotypes, shared clonotype proportions correlated more between IR-seq and RNA-seq.

This library used approximately 0.4 ug RNA and molecular barcoded adaptors spanning alpha/delta and beta/gamma chains. TCRdb independently ran MiXCR on the reads; one entry per CDR3 protein. The data hold approximately 140,000 distinct CDR3 sequences, with around 14% observed a single time. This CDR3 contains 16 residues. CDR1 is MDHEN, CDR2 SYDVKM, per germline. V gave up 5 bases and J gave up 5 bases, with 21 bases separating them. This clonotype was recorded many times. Its antigen is not known. This TCR was sampled from a donor aged 40 or over with multiple myeloma. The sequencing input was a population of CD138-negative cells sorted from bone marrow. The V gene is TRBV28, the J gene TRBJ1-1; D may be TRBD1 (6 bases). CDR3 DNA: TGTGCCAGCAGTCGTACCGGGGGGGCCGGCTTTACTGAAGCTTTCTTT. It is translated as CASSRTGGAGFTEAFF. The full variable domain, its missing parts supplied by reference TRBV28 and TRBJ1-1, is DVKVTQSSRYLVKRTGEKVFLECVQDMDHENMFWYRQDPGLGLRLIYFSYDVKMKEKGDIPEGYSVSREKKERFSLILESASTNQTSMYLCASSRTGGAGFTEAFFGQGTRLTVV.